The TCR beta chain under discussion was sequenced for a study of CD8 T cells in ankylosing spondylitis. This clonotype was picked up many times. Its specificity is not known. The CDR3 has 14 amino acids. Germline values: CDR1 DFQATT, CDR2 SNEGSKA (reference sequence). After removal of 7 bases from V and 5 bases from J, the junction contained 7 bases not matched to a gene. Notes on the study in general: The disease-linked clones had a CD8+ phenotype and low blood frequencies. Past research had described some motif variants in reactive arthritis synovial fluid and blood. Reportedly, significant enrichment of disease-linked clones occurred in matched ankylosing spondylitis synovial fluid. A motif of eight highly homologous TCR beta variants was seen as apparently characteristic of ankylosing spondylitis blood.

Using quantitative 5'-RACE with molecular barcodes, the authors made TCR beta libraries. TCRdb re-analysed the 5' RACE reads in MiXCR, keeping a single row per CDR3 protein. This table has roughly 490,000 distinct CDR3 sequences, approximately 5% appearing once. The chain carries TRBV20-1 and TRBJ2-7; 14 nucleotides align to TRBD2. This receptor was taken from a male donor with ankylosing spondylitis. Sequenced sample: blood, either unsorted or a sorted T cell fraction (not recorded which). For the CDR3, the DNA is TGCAGTGTCCCTCGGACTAGCGGGAGGAACGAGCAGTACTTC. This encodes CSVPRTSGRNEQYF.